This T cell receptor (beta chain) came from a study of cytomegalovirus exposure and HLA in healthy donors. The PCR was carried out with 60 Vbeta primers and 13 Jbeta primers. Clones were read by immunoSEQ multiplex PCR, and TCRdb kept only the in-frame ones, dropping some. The sample includes 180,000 or so clones, approximately 85% of them seen just once. Germline V gives CDR1 SGDLS, CDR2 YYNGEE. V was pared by 0 bases and J by 7 bases, with 11 bases between. The CDR3 length is 15 residues. The receptor's source is a man between 18 and 29 years old in good health and CMV-seropositive. The sequenced sample consisted of PBMCs. The chain employs TRBV9 and TRBJ1-6; the D is unclear. The CDR3 sequence: CASSVAGKGNSPLHF. DNA for the CDR3: TGTGCCAGCAGCGTAGCCGGGAAGGGAAATTCACCCCTCCACTTT.